This is a list of T cell receptor beta chains from one sample in a study of shared clonotypes between healthy human individuals. Profiling relied on immunoSEQ multiplex PCR, and the TCRdb table lists in-frame clones only, not all of them. The sample consists of approximately 1,500,000 clones, 95% to 99% of them appearing once. The sample comprised naive CD4+ T cells sorted from blood. The receptors here all came from a man aged 25 to 40 in good health. CDR3s include the opening cysteine and the closing phenylalanine or tryptophan. A D gene is named only where the DNA matches it firmly. Not every row has a clone size; where given, it reads once, few, many or a size class.

size: .; J: TRBJ1-1; V: TRBV29-1; D: .; CDR3: CSSTSAGDEAFF; DNA: TGCAGCTCCACCTCGGCGGGGGATGAAGCTTTCTTT
size: once; J: TRBJ2-1; V: TRBV10-3; D: .; CDR3: CAISRGGGSNNEQFF; DNA: TGTGCCATCAGTAGGGGAGGGGGCAGTAACAATGAGCAGTTCTTC
size: .; J: TRBJ1-5; V: TRBV6-5; D: TRBD1; CDR3: CASRHDRGSQPQHF; DNA: TGTGCCAGCAGACATGACAGGGGCAGTCAGCCCCAGCATTTT
size: .; J: TRBJ1-5; V: TRBV14; D: .; CDR3: CASNRDSNQPQHF; DNA: TGTGCCAGCAACCGGGACAGCAATCAGCCCCAGCATTTT
size: .; J: TRBJ2-3; V: TRBV5-1; D: TRBD1; CDR3: CASSASGTGEDTQYF; DNA: TGCGCCAGCAGCGCTTCCGGGACAGGGGAAGATACGCAGTATTTT
size: .; J: TRBJ2-1; V: TRBV5-4; D: .; CDR3: CASSLSRTNINEQFF; DNA: TGTGCCAGCAGCTTGTCCCGGACAAACATCAATGAGCAGTTCTTC
size: .; J: TRBJ2-1; V: TRBV30; D: .; CDR3: CAWSVLSNEQFF; DNA: TGTGCCTGGAGTGTACTCAGCAATGAGCAGTTCTTC
size: .; J: TRBJ1-1; V: TRBV6-5; D: TRBD1; CDR3: CASSGTGFTEAFF; DNA: TGTGCCAGCTCCGGGACAGGGTTTACTGAAGCTTTCTTT
size: .; J: TRBJ2-3; V: TRBV15; D: .; CDR3: CATSRGMVDYSTDTQYF; DNA: TGTGCCACCAGCAGAGGTATGGTCGACTATAGCACAGATACGCAGTATTTT
size: .; J: TRBJ1-3; V: TRBV18; D: .; CDR3: CASSPGVGSSGNTIYF; DNA: TGTGCCAGCTCACCCGGGGTGGGTAGCTCTGGAAACACCATATATTTT
size: .; J: TRBJ1-2; V: TRBV6-6; D: .; CDR3: CASSSGTIYGYTF; DNA: TGTGCCAGCAGTTCCGGGACCATCTATGGCTACACCTTC
size: .; J: TRBJ2-1; V: TRBV7-3; D: .; CDR3: CASSPGDNEQFF; DNA: TGTGCCAGCAGCCCGGGGGACAATGAGCAGTTCTTC
size: .; J: TRBJ1-2; V: TRBV5-4; D: TRBD1; CDR3: CASSRGPTGGNYGYTF; DNA: TGTGCCAGCAGCCGAGGACCGACAGGGGGGAACTATGGCTACACCTTC
size: once; J: TRBJ1-5; V: TRBV29-1; D: .; CDR3: CSVRRGGNQPQHF; DNA: TGCAGCGTTCGGAGAGGGGGCAATCAGCCCCAGCATTTT
size: .; J: TRBJ1-2; V: TRBV6-5; D: .; CDR3: CASSYYPTKSYGYTF; DNA: TGTGCCAGCAGTTACTACCCAACCAAATCCTATGGCTACACCTTC
size: .; J: TRBJ2-3; V: TRBV11-2; D: .; CDR3: CASSLVGRTDTQYF; DNA: TGTGCCAGCAGCTTAGTTGGACGAACAGATACGCAGTATTTT
size: .; J: TRBJ2-3; V: TRBV10-2; D: TRBD2; CDR3: CASSGTSGRAITDTQYF; DNA: TGCGCCAGCAGTGGGACTAGCGGGAGGGCTATCACAGATACGCAGTATTTT
size: .; J: TRBJ2-5; V: TRBV10-1; D: TRBD2; CDR3: CASSEGLAGQETQYF; DNA: TGCGCCAGCAGTGAGGGGCTAGCGGGGCAAGAGACCCAGTACTTC
size: few; J: TRBJ1-1; V: TRBV10-3; D: .; CDR3: CAISMNTEAFF; DNA: TGTGCCATCAGCATGAACACTGAAGCTTTCTTT
size: .; J: TRBJ1-5; V: TRBV10-3; D: .; CDR3: CAISESTYSNQPQHF; DNA: TGTGCCATCAGTGAGTCGACCTATAGCAATCAGCCCCAGCATTTT
size: .; J: TRBJ2-7; V: TRBV6-5; D: .; CDR3: CASSLGDKSYEQYF; DNA: TGTGCCAGCAGTCTGGGGGACAAGTCCTACGAGCAGTACTTC
size: .; J: TRBJ2-5; V: TRBV2; D: TRBD2; CDR3: CASRGSLAGGRQETQYF; DNA: TGTGCCAGCAGGGGGTCTCTAGCGGGAGGCCGTCAAGAGACCCAGTACTTC
size: .; J: TRBJ2-7; V: TRBV14; D: .; CDR3: CASSHATYEQYF; DNA: TGTGCCAGCAGCCATGCTACCTACGAGCAGTACTTC
size: .; J: TRBJ2-7; V: TRBV9; D: TRBD1; CDR3: CASSVAGWTGSTLYF; DNA: TGTGCCAGCAGCGTAGCGGGGTGGACAGGGAGTACGCTGTACTTC
size: .; J: TRBJ2-7; V: TRBV7-9; D: TRBD2; CDR3: CASSGGTTYEQYF; DNA: TGTGCCAGCAGCGGCGGGACTACATACGAGCAGTACTTC
size: once; J: TRBJ2-1; V: TRBV10-1; D: .; CDR3: CASSEFETSNEQFF; DNA: TGCGCCAGCAGTGAGTTCGAGACTTCAAATGAGCAGTTCTTC
size: .; J: TRBJ1-1; V: TRBV28; D: .; CDR3: CATSTLFLTEAFF; DNA: TGTGCCACATCGACCCTTTTTTTGACTGAAGCTTTCTTT
size: .; J: TRBJ2-2; V: TRBV5-1; D: TRBD2; CDR3: CASSLDAGGSTGELFF; DNA: TGCGCCAGCAGCTTGGATGCGGGAGGTAGCACCGGGGAGCTGTTTTTT
size: .; J: TRBJ2-3; V: TRBV18; D: .; CDR3: CASSTPGQTFPQYF; DNA: TGTGCCAGCTCGACGCCGGGGCAAACCTTTCCGCAGTATTTT
size: once; J: TRBJ1-5; V: TRBV11-2; D: .; CDR3: CASSLGRDQPQHF; DNA: TGTGCCAGCAGCTTAGGTCGGGATCAGCCCCAGCATTTT
size: .; J: TRBJ2-7; V: TRBV15; D: .; CDR3: CATSRGPGGSYEQYF; DNA: TGTGCCACCAGCAGGGGGCCGGGTGGCTCCTACGAGCAGTACTTC
size: once; J: TRBJ2-6; V: TRBV29-1; D: .; CDR3: CSVERGSGANVLTF; DNA: TGCAGCGTTGAAAGGGGTTCTGGGGCCAACGTCCTGACTTTC
size: .; J: TRBJ1-2; V: TRBV28; D: .; CDR3: CASSLRQPWINYGYTF; DNA: TGTGCCAGCAGTTTACGCCAACCCTGGATTAACTATGGCTACACCTTC
size: .; J: TRBJ1-5; V: TRBV27; D: .; CDR3: CASSFSGDRQPQHF; DNA: TGTGCCAGCAGTTTTTCAGGGGACCGCCAGCCCCAGCATTTT
size: .; J: TRBJ2-2; V: TRBV5-1; D: TRBD2; CDR3: CASSPAGGNTGELFF; DNA: TGCGCCAGCAGCCCGGCGGGGGGGAACACCGGGGAGCTGTTTTTT
size: .; J: TRBJ2-3; V: TRBV6-1; D: TRBD2; CDR3: CASSLAGSPPDTQYF; DNA: TGTGCCAGCAGTCTAGCGGGATCGCCCCCAGATACGCAGTATTTT
size: .; J: TRBJ1-5; V: TRBV28; D: .; CDR3: CASSPITSQPQHF; DNA: TGTGCCAGCAGCCCTATCACATCTCAGCCCCAGCATTTT
size: .; J: TRBJ1-1; V: TRBV6-8; D: .; CDR3: CASRKSPPRIDTEAFF; DNA: TGTGCCAGCAGGAAAAGTCCCCCCCGCATTGACACTGAAGCTTTCTTT
size: .; J: TRBJ2-1; V: TRBV19; D: TRBD2; CDR3: CASSQLFGRRGNEQFF; DNA: TGTGCCAGTAGCCAACTTTTCGGGAGGAGGGGAAATGAGCAGTTCTTC
size: .; J: TRBJ2-1; V: TRBV7-2; D: .; CDR3: CASSLDSYNEQFF; DNA: TGTGCCAGCAGCCTAGACAGTTACAATGAGCAGTTCTTC
size: .; J: TRBJ2-7; V: TRBV7-8; D: TRBD2; CDR3: CASSQIATSGPSLEGYEQYF; DNA: TGTGCCAGCAGCCAAATCGCTACTAGCGGGCCGTCTCTGGAGGGCTACGAGCAGTACTTC
size: once; J: TRBJ1-2; V: TRBV5-6; D: .; CDR3: CASSLRGGDYGYTF; DNA: TGTGCCAGCAGCTTGAGGGGTGGGGACTATGGCTACACCTTC